Sequencing of this TCR beta chain was carried out in a study of blood T cells in healthy people across ages. This clonotype was detected only a few times. Its antigen is not known. The ends were cut back, 1 base at V and 0 bases at J, with 9 bases in the middle. Germline loops: CDR1 LGHDT, CDR2 YNNKEL (reference sequence). CDR3 length: 16 amino acids. Findings and limits, study-wide: Per million T cells, TCR beta diversity dropped about linearly as age rose. Observed TCR beta diversity showed a strong correlation with the percentage of naive T cells as measured by flow cytometry.

The second PCR ran about 6 to 12 cycles with a sample-barcoded 5' primer and J-beta primers. Every cDNA was tagged by a template-switch adaptor with 12 random nucleotides. Using its own MiXCR run on the 5' RACE reads, TCRdb lists one record per CDR3 protein. The table lists some 1.5 million distinct CDR3 sequences, 28% of them singletons. This chain connects TRBV3-1 to TRBJ2-2; D is unclear. What was sequenced was blood. The origin of this receptor is a woman aged 25 to 39 in good health. For the CDR3, the DNA is TGTGCCAGCAGCCAAGTCTCGGTCTCGAACACCGGGGAGCTGTTTTTT. Translation: CASSQVSVSNTGELFF.